This T cell receptor (beta chain) was recovered during a study of blood T cells in healthy people across ages. This clonotype was observed at least ten times. Its antigen is unidentified. CDR1 is SQVTM, CDR2 ANQGSEA, per germline. The CDR3 has 13 residues. The V segment lost 6 bases and the J segment 0 bases; nucleotides outside the gene matches: 5. Findings and caveats of the study: In older individuals, TCR beta diversity per million T cells was lower, falling roughly linearly with age.

Then a second PCR, running about 7 to 11 cycles, was carried out with a sample-barcoded 5' primer and a J-beta primer mix. TCRdb passed the 5' RACE reads through MiXCR, listing each CDR3 protein once. The profile shows around 710,000 distinct CDR3 sequences, roughly 47% of them singletons. The sequence was collected from a woman aged 55-70 years in good health. This chain links TRBV29-1 with TRBJ2-7; 7 bases agree with TRBD1. What was sequenced was blood. The CDR3 region is CSVPGQTSYEQYF. CDR3 in DNA: TGCAGCGTCCCGGGACAGACCTCCTACGAGCAGTACTTC.